This TCR beta chain was found in a study of blood T cells in healthy people across ages. General study points: Measured against age, TCR beta diversity per million T cells decreased in a roughly linear manner.

This clonotype was counted between two and nine times. What it recognizes is unknown. Germline V gives CDR1 MNHEY, CDR2 SVGAGI. With V trimmed by 0 bases and J by 2 bases, 7 bases remained unmatched. CDR3 length equals 17 residues. Combining a sample-barcoded 5' primer with a J-beta primer mix, a second PCR ran for about 6 to 12 cycles. TCRdb recomputed calls from the 5' RACE reads with MiXCR, one row per CDR3 protein. The repertoire consists of about 680,000 distinct CDR3 sequences, with 45% to 50% occurring once and the leading ten covering roughly 30%. The V call is TRBV6-5, the J call TRBJ2-3, with TRBD2 identical over 8 bases. The specimen was blood. This clonotype originated in a woman aged 55 to 70 in good health. The CDR3 nucleotides read TGTGCCAGCAGTTACTCTAACAGCGGGGGCTACACAGATACGCAGTATTTT. It codes for CASSYSNSGGYTDTQYF.